This T cell receptor (beta chain) was recorded in a study of HIV-infected children after antiretroviral therapy interruption. The wider study: Interruption-arm samples span weeks 0, 12, interruption end (24 or 48), and about 3 years post-study.

The TCR library was built from RNA with a 3' RACE protocol and unique molecular identifiers. MiXCR, applied by TCRdb to the 3' RACE reads, yields one record per CDR3 protein. The sample lists just over 4,000 distinct CDR3 sequences, approximately 5% occurring once. Germline V gene lookup returns CDR1 DFQATT and CDR2 SNEGSKA (reference sequence). Trimming left V 5 bases short and J 5 bases short, with 7 bases between. This CDR3 is built from 10 residues. This clonotype has at least ten counts. The treatment was: PENTA 11 planned treatment interruption arm or continuous ART arm. At least 24 weeks of at least three-drug ART, in children 2 to 15 years. At least 5 million viable PBMCs were required per cryopreserved sample. From thawed PBMCs, memory CD8+ CD45RO+ CD45RA- T cells were sorted.

The material was CD45RO+ CD8+ T cells from PBMCs, pooled from several time points, obtained from a donor given antiretroviral therapy, either interrupted or continuous. The subset: memory CD8+ CD45RO+ CD45RA- T cells. The origin of this receptor is a pool of human donors with HIV. The chain has TRBV20-1 and TRBJ2-7; no firm D call. CDR3 bases: TGCAGTGCTCTATACGACGAGCAGTACTTC. Translated: CSALYDEQYF.